The entry below gives a single TCR beta chain sequence along with its context. Produced via immunoSEQ multiplex PCR; TCRdb's table is partial and in-frame only. The sample consists of under 200,000 clones, 75% to 90% of them appearing once. Between the trimmed V and J ends, which lost 4 bases and 1 base, there was a span of 14 bases. Germline CDR1 is SEHNR and CDR2 is FQNEAQ (reference sequence). CDR3 size: 15 residues. The cohort comprised adults aged about 18 to 100 years residing in under 25 US areas. Assignment of participants to cohorts was predicated upon participant-reported clinical history. Donors in Cohort 3 who had recovered were those with two negative PCRs, healthcare professional clearance, or resolution of their symptoms. This specimen comes from a study of blood T cell repertoires in COVID-19. Looking at the study overall: Nucleic acid was either cDNA or gDNA, and it came from T cells, B-cell-depleted T cells, or PBMCs.

This chain uses TRBV7-9 with TRBJ2-7, with D possibly TRBD1 on 6 matching bases. Sequenced material: PBMCs or T cells enriched from blood (not recorded which). The TCR comes from a woman aged 55-70 years who had recovered from COVID-19. CDR3 nucleotides: TGTGCCAGCAGCTCTTCGACAGGCACTTCCTACGAGCAGTACTTC. Encoded protein: CASSSSTGTSYEQYF.